This TCR beta chain was observed in a study of shared T cell receptors in the human thymus. Repertoires were generated with immunoSEQ multiplex PCR, while TCRdb's copy carries only in-frame clones and drops some. Of 640,000 or so clones in the sample, roughly 86% are singletons; the top ten hold about 0.0094%. This CDR3 contains 16 residues. V lost 0 bases, J lost 3 bases, and 5 bases stayed unmatched. Germline assignment: CDR1 SGHAT and CDR2 FQNNGV. The sample also formed part of further work on human thymus T cells. This second study says: Among the donors, all were healthy Finnish infants having corrective surgery for congenital heart defects.

The sample was thymocytes. This chain uses TRBV11-2 with TRBJ1-2; 9 bases are shared with TRBD1. This clonotype was obtained from a boy under two years old with a congenital heart defect. The CDR3 here is CASSLDPRTGDYGYTF. The CDR3 DNA sequence: TGTGCCAGCAGCTTAGACCCCAGGACAGGGGACTATGGCTACACCTTC. Full variable domain (missing parts from reference TRBV11-2 and TRBJ1-2): EAGVAQSPRYKIIEKRQSVAFWCNPISGHATLYWYQQILGQGPKLLIQFQNNGVVDDSQLPKDRFSAERLKGVDSTLKIQPAKLEDSAVYLCASSLDPRTGDYGYTFGSGTRLTVV.